These 23 T cell receptor beta chains were all obtained from the same sample, sequenced in a study of a mutant IDH1 vaccine in newly diagnosed glioma. The protocol was immunoSEQ multiplex PCR, while the TCRdb copy is restricted to in-frame clones and leaves out a portion. The repertoire has 110,000 or so clones, almost 90% of them found once; the top ten carry under 0.8%. Noted time point: week 11, during vaccination. The investigators gave 300 ug of mutant IDH1 20-mer peptide in each vaccine dose, together with topical imiquimod. Their target antigens are unknown. Specimen: PBMCs, collected from a glioma patient whose treatment included an IDH1 peptide vaccine. Receptors originate from a woman in her fifties or sixties with glioma.

V is TRBV10-3 and J is TRBJ1-2; 7 positions match TRBD1. The CDR3 spans 15 residues. The V segment lost 3 bases and the J segment 6 bases; nucleotides outside the gene matches: 10. Germline V gene sequence: CDR1 ENHRY, CDR2 SYGVKD. The CDR3, as DNA: TGTGCCATCAGTGATCACGACAGGGTACTGAATGGCTACACCTTC. This sequence encodes CAISDHDRVLNGYTF.

The chain joins TRBV28 to TRBJ1-5; D call uncertain. V was cut by 3 bases and J by 6 bases, with 12 bases left in between. The germline V gene has CDR1 MDHEN and CDR2 SYDVKM. This CDR3 has 14 residues. CDR3 amino acids: CASSLEQSSQPQHF. The CDR3 DNA reads as TGTGCCAGCAGTTTGGAACAGTCGAGTCAGCCCCAGCATTTT. Full variable domain (missing parts from reference TRBV28 and TRBJ1-5): DVKVTQSSRYLVKRTGEKVFLECVQDMDHENMFWYRQDPGLGLRLIYFSYDVKMKEKGDIPEGYSVSREKKERFSLILESASTNQTSMYLCASSLEQSSQPQHFGDGTRLSIL.

The J gene is TRBJ1-1, the V gene TRBV7-8; D perhaps matches TRBD1 (6 bases). Germline values: CDR1 SGHVS, CDR2 FQNEAQ. The CDR3 contains 15 residues. The ends were cut back, 5 bases at V and 3 bases at J, with 16 bases in the middle. This CDR3 reads CASSPTGGADTEAFF. DNA of the CDR3: TGTGCCAGCAGCCCCACCGGGGGCGCGGACACTGAAGCTTTCTTT.

The chain employs TRBV30 and TRBJ2-5; the D is unclear. The germline V gene encodes CDR1 GTSNPN and CDR2 SVGIG (reference sequence). The CDR3 runs to 13 residues. V was shortened by 2 bases and J by 1 base, with 8 bases between the two germline ends. The CDR3 DNA sequence: TGTGCCTGGAGTAGGACGTTCCAAGAGACCCAGTACTTC. It translates to CAWSRTFQETQYF.

This rearrangement joins TRBV6-1 to TRBJ1-5; no firm D call. Germline assignment: CDR1 MNHNS and CDR2 SASEGT. Trimming took 4 bases from V and 3 from J, leaving 7 bases between them. This CDR3 has 13 residues. Here the CDR3 DNA reads TGTGCCAGCAGTGTGACCAACAATCAGCCCCAGCATTTT. It codes for CASSVTNNQPQHF.

This clone is a singleton in its sample. V is TRBV9 and J is TRBJ2-1; perhaps TRBD2 as D (6 bases). The V end lost 3 bases, the J end lost 6 bases, and 16 bases lay between the germline ends. Germline V gives CDR1 SGDLS, CDR2 YYNGEE. The CDR3 runs to 15 residues. In DNA, the CDR3 is TGTGCCAGCAGCGCAACCGGGACTCTGGGCAATGAGCAGTTCTTC. It yields the protein CASSATGTLGNEQFF.

The chain couples TRBV10-3 to TRBJ2-7; no reliable D call. Trimming took off 0 bases at V and 5 bases at J, with 11 bases between the two ends. Germline V CDR1 and CDR2: ENHRY, SYGVKD. This CDR3 comprises 14 residues. The CDR3 sequence is CAISESTRSDEQYF. In DNA form, the CDR3 reads TGTGCCATCAGTGAGTCGACTCGGAGCGACGAGCAGTACTTC.

This clone was seen a single time. V gene TRBV9 combines with J gene TRBJ1-4; TRBD1 aligns across 7 bases. CDR3 length: 15 amino acids. V lost 3 bases, J lost 4 bases, and 6 bases stayed unmatched. CDR1 is SGDLS, CDR2 YYNGEE, per germline. CDR3 nucleotide sequence: TGTGCCAGCAGCGCCTTCCAGGGGGGTAATGAAAAACTGTTTTTT. It yields the protein CASSAFQGGNEKLFF.

The chain employs TRBV10-3 and TRBJ2-1, with 7 nucleotides matching TRBD1. V was clipped by 7 bases and J by 5 bases; unmatched bases: 8. This CDR3 has 14 amino acids. Germline V gene lookup returns CDR1 ENHRY and CDR2 SYGVKD. CDR3 nucleotide sequence: TGTGCCATCAAACGGGACAGTGACAACAATGAGCAGTTCTTC. Its protein product is CAIKRDSDNNEQFF.

This clone was observed a single time. The chain has TRBV5-1 and TRBJ1-1, with D possibly being TRBD1 (6 bases). The V end was cut by 4 bases, the J end by 10 bases, with 20 bases between. This CDR3 is built from 14 residues. Looked up from germline, CDR1 is SGHRS and CDR2 is YFSETQ. The DNA for the CDR3 is TGCGCCAGCAGCAGAACTTTCGACAGGTCCTTAGCTTTCTTT. Translation gives CASSRTFDRSLAFF.

The chain uses TRBV9 and TRBJ2-7; either TRBD1 or TRBD2 may fit D (5 bases each). V gave up 0 bases and J gave up 1 base, with 14 bases separating them. This CDR3 is 16 amino acids long. Germline values: CDR1 SGDLS, CDR2 YYNGEE. CDR3 nucleotides: TGTGCCAGCAGCGTAGCTGGTAGTGGGGGATCCTACGAGCAGTACTTC. Translated: CASSVAGSGGSYEQYF.

The gene calls are TRBV4-1 and TRBJ1-3; no definite D call. The CDR3 contains 16 residues. Trimming cost V 3 bases and J 3 bases, with 15 bases left between them. Germline V gene lookup returns CDR1 MGHRA and CDR2 YSYEKL. CDR3 amino acids: CASSQKFWAFGNTIYF. Here the CDR3 DNA reads TGCGCCAGCAGCCAGAAATTCTGGGCCTTTGGAAACACCATATATTTT.

This chain links TRBV25-1 with TRBJ2-7; 8 positions agree with TRBD1. Germline V gene lookup returns CDR1 MGHDK and CDR2 SYGVNS. V shed 7 bases and J 4 bases; nucleotides not matched to a gene: 9. The CDR3 extends over 14 amino acids. The CDR3: CASTPPGGAYEQYF. CDR3 nucleotides: TGTGCCAGCACTCCCCCAGGGGGCGCATACGAGCAGTACTTC.

V gene TRBV4-1 combines with J gene TRBJ2-3; 9 positions match TRBD2. Looked up from germline, CDR1 is MGHRA and CDR2 is YSYEKL. Unmatched junction bases numbered 7, after V lost 1 base and J lost 5 bases. The length of the CDR3 is 16 residues. The CDR3 here is CASSQVLAGEGDTQYF. CDR3 nucleotides: TGCGCCAGCAGCCAAGTATTAGCGGGAGAGGGAGATACGCAGTATTTT.

The chain uses TRBV5-4 and TRBJ1-1; D is unclear. The CDR3 consists of 12 residues. CDR1 SGHNT and CDR2 YYREEE come from the germline V gene (reference sequence). V lost 6 bases and J 5 bases, leaving 11 bases between the germline ends. The DNA of the CDR3 is TGTGCCAGCACCCTATTCGGGACTGAAGCTTTCTTT. It codes for CASTLFGTEAFF.

This clone was picked up one time. The chain combines TRBV5-1 with TRBJ2-1, with 9 bases aligning to TRBD1. Germline V gene data show CDR1 as SGHRS and CDR2 as YFSETQ. V shed 4 bases, J shed 7 bases, and the junction held 12 bases outside the gene matches. This CDR3 region has 16 residues. For the CDR3, the DNA is TGCGCCAGCAGCAATTCCGGGACAGGGATGGGGAATGAGCAGTTCTTC. This translates into CASSNSGTGMGNEQFF.

The chain employs TRBV6-5 and TRBJ1-1; 10 bases line up with TRBD1. The CDR3 runs 14 residues. Germline V gene data show CDR1 as MNHEY and CDR2 as SVGAGI. Unmatched junction bases numbered 8, after V lost 7 bases and J lost 6 bases. In DNA form, the CDR3 reads TGTGCCAGCACCCCGTTGACAGGGGGCCCTGAAGCTTTCTTT. This translates into CASTPLTGGPEAFF.

This clone was seen a few times. The V gene is TRBV13, the J gene TRBJ1-5; unclear D gene. The CDR3 loop spans 12 amino acids. Germline lookup yields CDR1 PRHDT and CDR2 FYEKMQ (reference sequence). Trimming pared 5 bases from V and 4 bases from J, leaving 6 bases between. CDR3 DNA: TGTGCCAGCAGCCAGCTTAATCAGCCCCAGCATTTT. Protein: CASSQLNQPQHF.

The J gene is TRBJ2-1, the V gene TRBV11-3, with 7 bases lining up with TRBD2. The trim removed 1 base at V and 2 bases at J, leaving 5 bases unmatched. CDR3 length: 16 amino acids. CDR1 is SGHNT and CDR2 is YENEEA in the germline V gene. CDR3 in DNA: TGTGCCAGCAGCTTAGCCCCGGGGGGAACCTACAATGAGCAGTTCTTC. Protein product: CASSLAPGGTYNEQFF.

The chain is built from TRBV11-2 and TRBJ2-7, with 8 bases that match TRBD2. The V and J ends lost 2 bases and 2 bases, in that order; junction bases with no gene match: 11. The length of the CDR3 is 17 residues. Germline assignment: CDR1 SGHAT and CDR2 FQNNGV. CDR3 in amino acids: CASSLPASIAGTYEQYF. Here the CDR3 DNA reads TGTGCCAGCAGCTTACCGGCGTCGATAGCGGGAACCTACGAGCAGTACTTC. The full variable domain, its missing parts supplied by reference TRBV11-2 and TRBJ2-7, is EAGVAQSPRYKIIEKRQSVAFWCNPISGHATLYWYQQILGQGPKLLIQFQNNGVVDDSQLPKDRFSAERLKGVDSTLKIQPAKLEDSAVYLCASSLPASIAGTYEQYFGPGTRLTVT.

This chain joins TRBV6-5 and TRBJ2-7; maybe TRBD1 (6 bases). This CDR3 contains 12 residues. V lost 6 bases to trimming and J lost 2 bases, with 8 bases between them. Germline-derived CDR1 and CDR2 are MNHEY and SVGAGI. The CDR3 is CASRGQPYEQYF. Here the CDR3 DNA reads TGTGCCAGCAGAGGACAGCCCTACGAGCAGTACTTC.

The chain joins TRBV7-3 to TRBJ2-1; 7 bases are shared with TRBD1. Germline V CDR1 and CDR2: SGHTA, FQGTGA. This CDR3 has 12 residues. With 4 bases clipped from V and 8 bases from J, the junction kept 2 bases outside the gene matches. Written as DNA, the CDR3 is TGTGCCAGCAGCTCGGACAGGCATGAGCAGTTCTTC. Amino acids: CASSSDRHEQFF.

This clone was counted once. This chain connects TRBV27 to TRBJ2-2, with D possibly being TRBD1 (5 bases). The V end lost 6 bases, the J end lost 3 bases, and 14 bases lay between the germline ends. Germline V gene sequence: CDR1 MNHEY, CDR2 SMNVEV (reference sequence). This CDR3 region has 15 residues. The CDR3 coding sequence is TGTGCCAGCAGGGGGCCAGGGCTCCACACCGGGGAGCTGTTTTTT. It translates to CASRGPGLHTGELFF.